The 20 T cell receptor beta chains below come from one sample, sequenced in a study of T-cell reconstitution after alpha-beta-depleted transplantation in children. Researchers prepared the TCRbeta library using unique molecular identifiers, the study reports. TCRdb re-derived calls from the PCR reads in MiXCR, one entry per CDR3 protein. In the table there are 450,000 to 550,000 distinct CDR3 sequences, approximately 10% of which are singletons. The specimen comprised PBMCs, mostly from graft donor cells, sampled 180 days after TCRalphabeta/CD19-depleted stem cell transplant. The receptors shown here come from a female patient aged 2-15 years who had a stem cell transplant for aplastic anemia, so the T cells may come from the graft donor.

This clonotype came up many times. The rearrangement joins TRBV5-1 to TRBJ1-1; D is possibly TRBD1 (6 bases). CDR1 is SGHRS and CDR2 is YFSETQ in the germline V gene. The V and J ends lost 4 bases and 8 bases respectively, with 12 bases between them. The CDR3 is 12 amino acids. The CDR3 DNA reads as TGCGCCAGCAGCGCCCCAGGGGACGAAGCTTTCTTT. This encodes CASSAPGDEAFF.

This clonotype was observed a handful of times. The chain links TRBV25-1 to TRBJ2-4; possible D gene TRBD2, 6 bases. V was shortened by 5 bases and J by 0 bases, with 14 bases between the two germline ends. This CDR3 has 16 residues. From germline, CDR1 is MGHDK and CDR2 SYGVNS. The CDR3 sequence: CASSPGLGLAKNIQYF. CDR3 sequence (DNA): TGTGCCAGCAGTCCCGGTCTGGGACTAGCCAAAAACATTCAGTACTTC.

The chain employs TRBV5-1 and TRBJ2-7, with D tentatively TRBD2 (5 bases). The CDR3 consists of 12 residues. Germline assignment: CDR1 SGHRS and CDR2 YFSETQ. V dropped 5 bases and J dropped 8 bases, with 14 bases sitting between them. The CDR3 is CASRWEIGKQYF. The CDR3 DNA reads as TGCGCCAGCAGATGGGAGATCGGGAAGCAGTACTTC.

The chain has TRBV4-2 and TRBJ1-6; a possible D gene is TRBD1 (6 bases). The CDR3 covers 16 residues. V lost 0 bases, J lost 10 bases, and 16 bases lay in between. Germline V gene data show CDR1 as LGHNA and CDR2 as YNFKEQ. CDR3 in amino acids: CASSQELRGLQSPLHF. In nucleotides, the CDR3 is TGTGCCAGCAGCCAAGAGTTGAGGGGGTTACAGTCACCCCTCCACTTT.

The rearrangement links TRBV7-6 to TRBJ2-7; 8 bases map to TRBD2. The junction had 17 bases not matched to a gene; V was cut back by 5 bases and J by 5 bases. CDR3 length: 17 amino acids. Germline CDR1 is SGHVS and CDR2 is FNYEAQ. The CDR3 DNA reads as TGTGCCAGCAGCCCCCGGAGCGGGAGTGACCTAGGAGACGAGCAGTACTTC. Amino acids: CASSPRSGSDLGDEQYF.

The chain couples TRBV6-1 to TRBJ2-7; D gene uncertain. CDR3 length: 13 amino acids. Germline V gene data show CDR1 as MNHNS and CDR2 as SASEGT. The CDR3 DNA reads TGTGCCAGCAATGAAGCAATGGACTACGAGCAGTACGTC. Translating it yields CASNEAMDYEQYV.

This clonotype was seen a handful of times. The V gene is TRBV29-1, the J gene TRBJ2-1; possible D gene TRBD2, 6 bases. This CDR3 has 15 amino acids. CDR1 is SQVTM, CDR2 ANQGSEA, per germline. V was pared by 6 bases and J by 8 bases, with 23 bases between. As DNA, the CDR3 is TGCAGCGTGGGAAGGAGGGCTACCCGACGGGATGAGCAGTTCTTC. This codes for CSVGRRATRRDEQFF.

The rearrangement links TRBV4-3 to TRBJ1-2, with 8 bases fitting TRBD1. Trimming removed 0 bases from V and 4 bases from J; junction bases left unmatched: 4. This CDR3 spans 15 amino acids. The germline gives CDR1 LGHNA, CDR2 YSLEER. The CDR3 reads CASSQDAGGGYGYTF. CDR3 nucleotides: TGCGCCAGCAGCCAAGATGCAGGGGGCGGCTATGGCTACACCTTC.

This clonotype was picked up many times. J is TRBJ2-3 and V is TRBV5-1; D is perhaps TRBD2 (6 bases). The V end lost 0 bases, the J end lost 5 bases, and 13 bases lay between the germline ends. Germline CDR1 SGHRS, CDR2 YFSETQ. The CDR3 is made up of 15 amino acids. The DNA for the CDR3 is TGCGCCAGCAGCTTGGCACTAACGGGGGAAGATACGCAGTATTTT. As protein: CASSLALTGEDTQYF. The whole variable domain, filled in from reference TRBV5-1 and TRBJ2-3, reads KAGVTQTPRYLIKTRGQQVTLSCSPISGHRSVSWYQQTPGQGLQFLFEYFSETQRNKGNFPGRFSGRQFSNSRSEMNVSTLELGDSALYLCASSLALTGEDTQYFGPGTRLTVL.

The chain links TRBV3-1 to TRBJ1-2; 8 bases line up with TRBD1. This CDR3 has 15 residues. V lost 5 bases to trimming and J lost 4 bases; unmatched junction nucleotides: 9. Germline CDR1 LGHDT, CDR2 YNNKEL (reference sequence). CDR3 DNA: TGTGCCAGCAGCATCGGACAGGGTCGTCGCTATGGCTACACCTTC. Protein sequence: CASSIGQGRRYGYTF. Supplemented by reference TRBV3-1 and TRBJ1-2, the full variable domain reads DTAVSQTPKYLVTQMGNDKSIKCEQNLGHDTMYWYKQDSKKFLKIMFSYNNKELIINETVPNRFSPKSPDKAHLNLHINSLELGDSAVYFCASSIGQGRRYGYTFGSGTRLTVV.

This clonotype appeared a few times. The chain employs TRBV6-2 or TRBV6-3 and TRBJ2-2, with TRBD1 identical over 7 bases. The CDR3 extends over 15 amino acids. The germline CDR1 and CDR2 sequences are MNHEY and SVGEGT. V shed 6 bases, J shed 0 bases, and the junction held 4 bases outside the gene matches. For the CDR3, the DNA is TGTGCCAGCAGGACGACAGGGACGAACACCGGGGAGCTGTTTTTT. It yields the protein CASRTTGTNTGELFF.

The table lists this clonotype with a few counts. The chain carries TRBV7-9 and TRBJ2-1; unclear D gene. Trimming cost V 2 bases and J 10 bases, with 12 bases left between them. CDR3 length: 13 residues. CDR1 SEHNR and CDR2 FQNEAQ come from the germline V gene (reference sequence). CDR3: CASSLSPSSEQFF. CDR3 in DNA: TGTGCCAGCAGCTTAAGCCCCTCCAGCGAGCAGTTCTTC.

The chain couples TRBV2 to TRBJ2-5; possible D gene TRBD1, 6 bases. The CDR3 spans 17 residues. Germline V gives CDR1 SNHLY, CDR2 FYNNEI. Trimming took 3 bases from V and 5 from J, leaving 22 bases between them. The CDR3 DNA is TGTGCCAGCAGTGAGACCAGGTCCACAGGGCTGAGGGAGACCCAGTACTTC. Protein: CASSETRSTGLRETQYF.

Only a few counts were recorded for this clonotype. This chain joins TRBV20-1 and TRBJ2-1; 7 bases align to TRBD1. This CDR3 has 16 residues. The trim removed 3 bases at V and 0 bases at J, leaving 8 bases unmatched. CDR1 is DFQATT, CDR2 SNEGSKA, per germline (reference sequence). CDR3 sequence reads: CSASSQGSSSYNEQFF. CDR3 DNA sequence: TGCAGTGCTAGTTCACAGGGGTCAAGCTCCTACAATGAGCAGTTCTTC.

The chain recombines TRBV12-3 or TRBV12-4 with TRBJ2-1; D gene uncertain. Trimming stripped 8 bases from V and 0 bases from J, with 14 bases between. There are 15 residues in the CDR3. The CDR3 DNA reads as TGTGCCAGCGGCTCGGATTCAGTCTCCTACAATGAGCAGTTCTTC. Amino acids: CASGSDSVSYNEQFF.

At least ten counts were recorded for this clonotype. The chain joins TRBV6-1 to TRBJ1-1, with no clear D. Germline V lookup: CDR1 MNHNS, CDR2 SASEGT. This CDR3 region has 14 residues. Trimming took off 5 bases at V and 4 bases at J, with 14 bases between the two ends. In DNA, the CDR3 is TGTGCCAGCAGTCCGACCCCCAAGGGCACTGAAGCTTTCTTT. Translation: CASSPTPKGTEAFF.

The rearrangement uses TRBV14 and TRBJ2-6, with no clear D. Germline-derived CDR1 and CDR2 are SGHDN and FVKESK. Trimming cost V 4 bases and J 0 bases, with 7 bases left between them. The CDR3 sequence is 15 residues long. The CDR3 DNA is TGTGCCAGCAGCCCTACAAGCTCTGGGGCCAACGTCCTGACTTTC. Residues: CASSPTSSGANVLTF.

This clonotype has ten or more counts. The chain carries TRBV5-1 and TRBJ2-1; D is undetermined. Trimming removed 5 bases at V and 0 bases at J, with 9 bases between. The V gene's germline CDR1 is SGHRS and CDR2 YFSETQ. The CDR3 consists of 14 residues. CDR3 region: CASRSQASYNEQFF. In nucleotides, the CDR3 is TGCGCCAGCAGAAGCCAAGCCTCCTACAATGAGCAGTTCTTC.

In DNA, the CDR3 is TGCGCCAGTACGCTTCGATTAAGCGACGCTGAGCAGTTCTTC. This encodes CASTLRLSDAEQFF. V is TRBV5-1 and J is TRBJ2-1; the D is unclear. V gave up 8 bases and J gave up 9 bases, with 21 bases separating them. The CDR3 is 14 amino acids. Germline values: CDR1 SGHRS, CDR2 YFSETQ.

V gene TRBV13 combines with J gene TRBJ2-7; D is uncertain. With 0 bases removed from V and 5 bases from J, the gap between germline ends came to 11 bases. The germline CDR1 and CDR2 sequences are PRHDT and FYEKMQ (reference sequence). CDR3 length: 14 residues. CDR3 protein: CASSLGQGRDEQYF. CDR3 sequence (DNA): TGTGCCAGCAGCTTAGGGCAAGGCCGGGACGAGCAGTACTTC.